These 24 T cell receptor beta chains originate from one sample sequenced in a study of shared clonotypes between healthy human individuals. Produced via immunoSEQ multiplex PCR; TCRdb's table is partial and in-frame only. The profile shows about 2.3 million clones, just under 95% of them singletons. Sequences were obtained from naive CD4+ T cells from PBMCs. Subset of the sample: CD45RA+ positively selected. Source of these receptors: a man aged 18 to 30 in good health. Some clones in this sample may be carry-over from other donors' samples.

The chain employs TRBV5-1 and TRBJ1-2; 7 bases line up with TRBD1. Trimming cost V 4 bases and J 0 bases; bases outside gene matches: 6. The CDR3 has 15 amino acids. Germline V gene data show CDR1 as SGHRS and CDR2 as YFSETQ. CDR3 sequence reads: CASSQGGIANYGYTF. The CDR3 DNA is TGCGCCAGCAGCCAGGGGGGCATAGCTAACTATGGCTACACCTTC.

V usage is TRBV28 and J usage is TRBJ1-3; 10 bases are shared with TRBD1. The germline CDR1 and CDR2 sequences are MDHEN and SYDVKM. V was clipped by 3 bases and J by 2 bases; unmatched bases: 7. The CDR3 loop spans 17 amino acids. CDR3: CASSLPGQGITGNTIYF. The CDR3 nucleotides are TGTGCCAGCAGTTTGCCGGGACAGGGGATTACTGGAAACACCATATATTTT.

With regard to this clone: This sample includes further DNA sequences coding for the same CDR3. The chain couples TRBV5-1 to TRBJ2-5; 8 bases align to TRBD1. In germline, CDR1 is SGHRS, CDR2 YFSETQ. Trimming at V came to 4 bases and at J to 2 bases, leaving 4 bases not matched to a gene. The CDR3 totals 14 residues. The CDR3 coding sequence is TGCGCCAGCAGCAGGACAGGGTTGCAAGAGACCCAGTACTTC. This codes for CASSRTGLQETQYF.

The V gene is TRBV27, the J gene TRBJ2-7; D remains ambiguous. This CDR3 region has 12 residues. The V and J ends lost 8 bases and 2 bases respectively, with 10 bases between them. Germline V gene sequence: CDR1 MNHEY, CDR2 SMNVEV (reference sequence). CDR3 DNA: TGTGCCAGCGGTTGGGGAACCTACGAGCAGTACTTC. Residues: CASGWGTYEQYF.

This chain connects TRBV2 to TRBJ1-4; D uncertain. The germline CDR1 and CDR2 sequences are SNHLY and FYNNEI. Between the trimmed V and J ends, which lost 7 bases and 6 bases, there was a span of 12 bases. The CDR3 runs 13 residues. CDR3 nucleotide sequence: TGTGCCAGCACAGACCCCCATCATGAAAAACTGTTTTTT. As protein: CASTDPHHEKLFF.

The gene calls are TRBV7-8 and TRBJ2-3, with no clear D. The CDR3 contains 13 residues. CDR1 and CDR2 (germline): SGHVS, FQNEAQ. The germline V and J ends were trimmed by 3 bases and 6 bases, with 10 bases remaining between them. The CDR3 nucleotides are TGTGCCAGCAGCTTTGGTCCTAGTGATACGCAGTATTTT. Its protein is CASSFGPSDTQYF. Supplemented by reference TRBV7-8 and TRBJ2-3, the full variable domain reads GAGVSQSPRYKVAKRGQDVALRCDPISGHVSLFWYQQALGQGPEFLTYFQNEAQLDKSGLPSDRFFAERPEGSVSTLKIQRTQQEDSAVYLCASSFGPSDTQYFGPGTRLTVL.

The rearrangement uses TRBV7-8 and TRBJ2-1; TRBD2 matches at 13 bases. The CDR3 is made up of 16 amino acids. With V trimmed by 5 bases and J by 9 bases, 10 bases remained unmatched. Germline V gene lookup returns CDR1 SGHVS and CDR2 FQNEAQ. The CDR3 nucleotides read TGTGCCAGCAGCCCCCCCGGGACTAGCGGGACGGGTGAGCAGTTCTTC. Protein: CASSPPGTSGTGEQFF. Together with reference TRBV7-8 and TRBJ2-1, the CDR3 gives the full variable domain: GAGVSQSPRYKVAKRGQDVALRCDPISGHVSLFWYQQALGQGPEFLTYFQNEAQLDKSGLPSDRFFAERPEGSVSTLKIQRTQQEDSAVYLCASSPPGTSGTGEQFFGPGTRLTVL.

The genes are TRBV7-2 and TRBJ2-7, with a weak D call TRBD2 (7 bases). Germline CDR1 SGHTA, CDR2 FQGNSA. The V end lost 3 bases, the J end lost 1 base, and 10 bases lay between the germline ends. This CDR3 has 14 amino acids. CDR3 coding DNA: TGTGCCAGCAGCTTGGGGGGGCCATCCTACGAGCAGTACTTC. It encodes CASSLGGPSYEQYF.

This sequence joins TRBV7-8 and TRBJ2-7; 7 positions agree with TRBD2. This CDR3 contains 16 residues. The germline CDR1 and CDR2 sequences are SGHVS and FQNEAQ. With 5 bases clipped from V and 3 bases from J, the junction kept 13 bases outside the gene matches. The CDR3 protein is CASSHPYRERGYEQYF. In nucleotides, the CDR3 is TGTGCCAGCAGCCACCCCTATCGAGAGCGGGGCTACGAGCAGTACTTC. The entire variable domain, with the rest obtained from reference TRBV7-8 and TRBJ2-7, is as follows: GAGVSQSPRYKVAKRGQDVALRCDPISGHVSLFWYQQALGQGPEFLTYFQNEAQLDKSGLPSDRFFAERPEGSVSTLKIQRTQQEDSAVYLCASSHPYRERGYEQYFGPGTRLTVT.

This rearrangement joins TRBV7-7 to TRBJ2-2; D may match TRBD1 or TRBD2 (5 bases each). V was clipped by 6 bases and J by 6 bases, with 14 bases between them. The CDR3 consists of 14 residues. Germline-derived CDR1 and CDR2 are SSHAT and FNYEAQ (reference sequence). Here the CDR3 reads CASSAIEGPGELFF. Here the CDR3 DNA reads TGTGCCAGCAGTGCAATTGAGGGGCCCGGGGAGCTGTTTTTT.

With regard to this clone: Other DNA sequences within the sample encode an identical CDR3. The V and J genes are TRBV9 and TRBJ1-3; the match to TRBD1 covers 8 bases. This CDR3 is 14 amino acids long. Germline trimming cut 4 bases from V and 1 base from J; bases unmatched to any gene: 1. Germline V gene data show CDR1 as SGDLS and CDR2 as YYNGEE. The CDR3 is CASSRQGSGNTIYF. CDR3 DNA: TGTGCCAGCAGCAGACAGGGGTCTGGAAACACCATATATTTT.

A note on this clone: Other DNA variants within this sample encode the same CDR3. This chain uses TRBV5-1 with TRBJ2-3; D not certain. CDR3 size: 13 residues. Per germline, CDR1 SGHRS and CDR2 YFSETQ. Trimming shortened V by 4 bases and J by 0 bases, and 6 bases separated the two germline ends. The CDR3 here is CASSRTSTDTQYF. As DNA, the CDR3 is TGCGCCAGCAGCCGAACTAGCACAGATACGCAGTATTTT.

V gene TRBV28 combines with J gene TRBJ2-1, with 8 bases lining up with TRBD1. The germline gives CDR1 MDHEN, CDR2 SYDVKM. CDR3 length: 15 amino acids. V dropped 7 bases and J dropped 5; count of bases not matched to a gene: 10. The CDR3, as DNA: TGTGCCAGCAATACCGGGACAGGCTTCCACAATGAGCAGTTCTTC. Encoded protein: CASNTGTGFHNEQFF. Together with reference TRBV28 and TRBJ2-1, the CDR3 gives the full variable domain: DVKVTQSSRYLVKRTGEKVFLECVQDMDHENMFWYRQDPGLGLRLIYFSYDVKMKEKGDIPEGYSVSREKKERFSLILESASTNQTSMYLCASNTGTGFHNEQFFGPGTRLTVL.

Worth noting for this clone: Other DNA variants within this sample encode the same CDR3. The V and J genes are TRBV5-1 and TRBJ2-4; 7 bases match TRBD2. This CDR3 comprises 14 residues. V trimming: 2 bases; J trimming: 4 bases; junction bases outside the gene matches: 3. CDR1 is SGHRS and CDR2 is YFSETQ in the germline V gene. The CDR3 loop is CASSFSGGKNIQYF. Written as DNA, the CDR3 is TGCGCCAGCAGCTTTTCCGGGGGGAAAAACATTCAGTACTTC.

V is TRBV18 and J is TRBJ2-5; D is perhaps TRBD2 (7 bases). Germline-derived CDR1 and CDR2 are KGHSH and LQKENI. The CDR3 has 14 residues. V dropped 6 bases and J dropped 5 bases, with 16 bases sitting between them. As DNA, the CDR3 is TGTGCCAGCTCCCCGGGACTAACAGGGGAGACCCAGTACTTC. Translated: CASSPGLTGETQYF.

This chain uses TRBV7-9 with TRBJ1-3, with TRBD1 identical over 7 bases. The germline CDR1 and CDR2 sequences are SEHNR and FQNEAQ (reference sequence). Trimming took 1 base from V and 8 from J; bases not matched to a gene: 8. This CDR3 region has 15 residues. Here the CDR3 DNA reads TGTGCCAGCAGCTTAGAGGGGGCAGGGGAATACACCATATATTTT. It specifies CASSLEGAGEYTIYF.

V usage is TRBV5-1 and J usage is TRBJ2-5; TRBD1 matches 8 bases. V shed 3 bases and J 1 base; nucleotides not matched to a gene: 8. The CDR3 is made up of 16 amino acids. Germline CDR1 is SGHRS and CDR2 is YFSETQ. The CDR3 DNA sequence: TGCGCCAGCAGCTGGGCGACAGGGGTTCGCCAAGAGACCCAGTACTTC. Protein: CASSWATGVRQETQYF.

The rearrangement joins TRBV5-1 to TRBJ2-5; perhaps TRBD1 as D (6 bases). Germline V gives CDR1 SGHRS, CDR2 YFSETQ. The V gene lost 3 bases and the J gene lost 1 base, with 19 bases spanning the gap. The CDR3 loop spans 17 amino acids. The CDR3 nucleotides read TGCGCCAGCAGCTCCGACGGGATTACAGGGCCCCAAGAGACCCAGTACTTC. It yields the protein CASSSDGITGPQETQYF. The variable domain in full, completed from reference TRBV5-1 and TRBJ2-5, reads KAGVTQTPRYLIKTRGQQVTLSCSPISGHRSVSWYQQTPGQGLQFLFEYFSETQRNKGNFPGRFSGRQFSNSRSEMNVSTLELGDSALYLCASSSDGITGPQETQYFGPGTRLLVL.

J is TRBJ2-3 and V is TRBV7-9; no clear D. The CDR3 is 12 amino acids. The V gene lost 5 bases and the J gene lost 6 bases, with 9 bases spanning the gap. Germline V gives CDR1 SEHNR, CDR2 FQNEAQ (reference sequence). The chain's CDR3 is CASSRAEDTQYF. The CDR3 DNA reads as TGTGCCAGCAGCAGGGCCGAGGATACGCAGTATTTT. Full variable domain (remainder filled in from reference TRBV7-9 and TRBJ2-3): DTGVSQNPRHKITKRGQNVTFRCDPISEHNRLYWYRQTLGQGPEFLTYFQNEAQLEKSRLLSDRFSAERPKGSFSTLEIQRTEQGDSAMYLCASSRAEDTQYFGPGTRLTVL.

CDR3 bases: TGTGCCAGCAGTTACTCGAATCACCCCCTGAGTGAGCAGTTCTTC. It encodes CASSYSNHPLSEQFF. V usage is TRBV6-5 and J usage is TRBJ2-1; the D is unclear. V was pared by 0 bases and J by 9 bases, with 15 bases between. The CDR3 has 15 residues. Germline assignment: CDR1 MNHEY and CDR2 SVGAGI.

The chain links TRBV5-1 to TRBJ1-5; D unclear. V dropped 9 bases and J dropped 5 bases, with 18 bases sitting between them. Germline V gives CDR1 SGHRS, CDR2 YFSETQ. The CDR3 is 14 amino acids. CDR3: CATQQLPGDQPQHF. CDR3 DNA: TGCGCCACCCAACAGCTCCCGGGCGATCAGCCCCAGCATTTT.

J is TRBJ2-7 and V is TRBV5-1; 8 bases are a match to TRBD1. CDR3 length equals 13 residues. Per germline, CDR1 SGHRS and CDR2 YFSETQ. The ends lost 0 bases at V and 7 bases at J; junction bases unmatched: 3. In DNA form, the CDR3 reads TGCGCCAGCAGCTTGGCAGGGGGCTGGGAGCAGTACTTC. Its protein is CASSLAGGWEQYF.

The gene calls are TRBV5-1 and TRBJ2-7; the D is unclear. The V end was cut by 0 bases, the J end by 4 bases, with 14 bases between. The length of the CDR3 is 15 residues. The germline V gene encodes CDR1 SGHRS and CDR2 YFSETQ. CDR3 amino acids: CASSLETSPLYEQYF. DNA for the CDR3: TGCGCCAGCAGCTTGGAAACTTCCCCCCTTTACGAGCAGTACTTC.

The V gene is TRBV5-4, the J gene TRBJ2-3; 7 positions match TRBD2. V trimming: 2 bases; J trimming: 3 bases; junction bases outside the gene matches: 6. Germline assignment: CDR1 SGHNT and CDR2 YYREEE (reference sequence). CDR3 length: 15 amino acids. The CDR3 here is CASSFAGAETDTQYF. The CDR3 DNA sequence: TGTGCCAGCAGCTTCGCGGGAGCCGAAACAGATACGCAGTATTTT.